Sequencing of this T cell receptor (beta chain) was carried out in a study of T cells in Graves' hyperthyroidism and ophthalmopathy. Findings of the study overall: Blood also showed most of the thyroid clonotypes that were expanded above 0.001.

RNA transcripts gave rise to amplified TCR beta CDR3 regions. During a first-round RT-PCR of the TCR CDR3, the HTBI primer set was used. TCRdb ran MiXCR on the multiplex PCR reads and lists one entry per CDR3 protein. The sample has about 640,000 distinct CDR3 sequences, approximately 14% seen once. This clonotype was counted between two and nine times. Its target is unknown. The sequence was collected from a woman aged 50 to 65 with Graves' ophthalmopathy. Sequenced material: blood.

The CDR3 nucleotides read TGCAGTGCTTATGACCGAGGTAATCAGCCCCAGCATTTT. Amino acids: CSAYDRGNQPQHF. The chain joins TRBV20-1 to TRBJ1-5; D ambiguous. Germline-derived CDR1 and CDR2 are DFQATT and SNEGSKA (reference sequence). The ends were cut back, 5 bases at V and 4 bases at J, with 12 bases in the middle. CDR3 length: 13 amino acids.